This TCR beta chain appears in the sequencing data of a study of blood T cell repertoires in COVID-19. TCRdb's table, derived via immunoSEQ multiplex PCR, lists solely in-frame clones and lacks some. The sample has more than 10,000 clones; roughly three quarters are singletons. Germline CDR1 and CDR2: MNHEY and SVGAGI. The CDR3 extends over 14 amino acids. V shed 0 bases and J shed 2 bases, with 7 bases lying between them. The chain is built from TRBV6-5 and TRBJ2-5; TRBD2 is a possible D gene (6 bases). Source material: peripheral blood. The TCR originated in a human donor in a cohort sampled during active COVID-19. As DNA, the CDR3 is TGTGCCAGCAGTTACTCTGCGGGGCAAGAGACCCAGTACTTC. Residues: CASSYSAGQETQYF.